The present entry profiles one TCR beta chain with its context. Antigen specificity is unknown. The data are from a study of tumor-infiltrating lymphocytes in primary liver carcinoma. The overall study: All patients, whether men or women, fell within 30 to 69 years of age.

Study-level results: Only about 8-25% of top clones spanned all five tumor regions.

Starting material of around 490 ng total RNA yielded TCR beta cDNA via a constant-region primer. Slightly modified ARM-PCR served as the procedure for the TCR beta libraries. These libraries came from three rounds of nested multiplex PCR. TRBV1-TRBV30 forward primers paired with a C-beta reverse primer drove the first two PCR rounds, 10 cycles each. TCRdb redid the calling of the multiplex PCR reads with MiXCR, one entry per CDR3 protein. The table lists 100,000 or so distinct CDR3 sequences, more than 65% of them singletons, with roughly 10% in the top ten. The CDR3 contains 14 residues. Germline CDR1 and CDR2: SGHNT and YYREEE (reference sequence). Each 20-30 mg portion of unsorted bulk tissue served as the source for co-extraction of RNA and DNA. Patients were chronically HBV-infected and treatment-naive. Samples came from superior, inferior, lateral poles and tumor centre.

Sequencing was carried out using liver tumor tissue from sampling region 5. Subset denoted: tumor region T5, tumor centre. This chain joins TRBV5-4 and TRBJ2-5, with 10 bases lining up with TRBD2. The sequence derives from a woman in her fifties or sixties with primary liver carcinoma and hepatitis B virus infection. DNA of the CDR3: TGTGTCAACAGCTTAAGCGGGAGGGGAGAGACCCAGTACTTC. It specifies CVNSLSGRGETQYF.